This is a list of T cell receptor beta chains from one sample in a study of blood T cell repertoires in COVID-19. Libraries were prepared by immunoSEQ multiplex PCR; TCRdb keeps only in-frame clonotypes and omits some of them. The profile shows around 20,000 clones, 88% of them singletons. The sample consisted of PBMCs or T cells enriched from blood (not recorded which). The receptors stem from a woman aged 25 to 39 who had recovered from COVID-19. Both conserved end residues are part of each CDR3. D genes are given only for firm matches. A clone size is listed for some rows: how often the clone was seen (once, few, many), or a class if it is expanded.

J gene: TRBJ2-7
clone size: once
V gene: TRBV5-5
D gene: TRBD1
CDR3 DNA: TGTGCCAGCAGCTCAACGACAGGGGGGTACGAGCAGTACTTC
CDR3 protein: CASSSTTGGYEQYF

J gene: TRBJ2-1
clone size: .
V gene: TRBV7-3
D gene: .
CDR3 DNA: TGTGCCAGCAGCGCCCGGGACAAGGCCTATGAGCAGTTCTTC
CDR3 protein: CASSARDKAYEQFF

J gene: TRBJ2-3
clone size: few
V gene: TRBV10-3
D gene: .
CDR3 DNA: TGTGCCATCAGTGAGTCTACAGGGAGGGGGGCAGATACGCAGTATTTT
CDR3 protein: CAISESTGRGADTQYF

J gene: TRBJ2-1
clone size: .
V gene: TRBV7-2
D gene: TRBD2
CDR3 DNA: TGTGCCAGCAGCCGGGACTACGTGCGGTACAATGAGCAGTTCTTC
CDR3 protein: CASSRDYVRYNEQFF

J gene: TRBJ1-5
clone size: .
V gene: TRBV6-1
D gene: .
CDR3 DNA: TGTGCCAGCAGTGAGGCGGGTGGCAATCAGCCCCAGCATTTT
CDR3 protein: CASSEAGGNQPQHF

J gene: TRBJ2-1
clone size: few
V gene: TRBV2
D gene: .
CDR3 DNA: TGTGCCAGCACCTACAGGGGACTGAGCTCCTACAATGAGCAGTTCTTC
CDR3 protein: CASTYRGLSSYNEQFF

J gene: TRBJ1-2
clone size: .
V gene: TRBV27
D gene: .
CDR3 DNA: TGTGCCAGCAGTTCTCGGGGGGGTGCGGATGGCTACACCTTC
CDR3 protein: CASSSRGGADGYTF

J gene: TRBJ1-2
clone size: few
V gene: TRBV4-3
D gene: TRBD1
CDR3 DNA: TGCGCCAGCAGCCAAGATCTAACAGGGGGCGTCCACTATGGCTACACCTTC
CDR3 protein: CASSQDLTGGVHYGYTF

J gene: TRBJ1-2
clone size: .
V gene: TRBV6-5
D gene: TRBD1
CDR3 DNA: TGTGCCAGCTCCCTTGGGGGACAGAACTATGGCTACACCTTC
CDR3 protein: CASSLGGQNYGYTF

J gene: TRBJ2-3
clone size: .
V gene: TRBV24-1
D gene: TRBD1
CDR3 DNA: TGTGCCACCAGTGATTGGGGCCCCACAGGGGGGACTACGCAGTATTTT
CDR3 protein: CATSDWGPTGGTTQYF

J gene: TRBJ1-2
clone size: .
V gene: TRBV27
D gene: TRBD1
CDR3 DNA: TGTGCCAGCAGACAGACAGGGGACTATGGCTACACCTTC
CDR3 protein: CASRQTGDYGYTF

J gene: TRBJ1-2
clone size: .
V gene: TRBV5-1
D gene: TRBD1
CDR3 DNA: TGCGCCAGCAGCTTGGCCTCACAGGGGTATGGCTACACCTTC
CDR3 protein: CASSLASQGYGYTF

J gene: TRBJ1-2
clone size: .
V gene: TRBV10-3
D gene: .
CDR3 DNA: TGTGCCATCAGTGTTCCCTCTGGCTACACCTTC
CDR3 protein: CAISVPSGYTF

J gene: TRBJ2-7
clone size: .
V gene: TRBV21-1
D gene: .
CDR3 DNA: TGTGCCAGCAGCATGGGACAGGAGGACTACGAGCAGTACTTC
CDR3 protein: CASSMGQEDYEQYF

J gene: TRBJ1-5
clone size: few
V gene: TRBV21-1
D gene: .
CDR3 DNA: TGTGCCAGCAGCAAAGACAGGGTAAGACGGCAGCCCCAGCATTTT
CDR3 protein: CASSKDRVRRQPQHF

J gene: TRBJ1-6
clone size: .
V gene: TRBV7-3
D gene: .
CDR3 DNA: TGTGCCAGCAGCGACAGAGTCGGTTCACCCCTCCACTTT
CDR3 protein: CASSDRVGSPLHF

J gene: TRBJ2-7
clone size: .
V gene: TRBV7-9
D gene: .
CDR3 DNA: TGTGCCAGCAGCTCCTTAAACAGGGGAGGCTCCTACGAGCAGTACTTC
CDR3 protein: CASSSLNRGGSYEQYF

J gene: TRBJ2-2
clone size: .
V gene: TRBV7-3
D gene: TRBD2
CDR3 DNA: TGTGCCAGCAGCTTAACCCCTCCCAGCGGGGGGGCGAACACCGGGGAGCTGTTTTTT
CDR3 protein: CASSLTPPSGGANTGELFF

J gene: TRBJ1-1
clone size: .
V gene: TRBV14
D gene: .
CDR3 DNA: TGTGCCAGCAGCCAAGACAGGACTGAAGCTTTCTTT
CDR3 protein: CASSQDRTEAFF

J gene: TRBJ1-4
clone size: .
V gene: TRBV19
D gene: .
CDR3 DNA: TGTGCCAGTAGTCTGCAGGGTACTAATGAAAAACTGTTTTTT
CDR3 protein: CASSLQGTNEKLFF

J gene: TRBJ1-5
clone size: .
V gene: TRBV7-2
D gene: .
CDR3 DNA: TGTGCCAGCAGCTTAGAGGGGGTACAGCCCCAGCATTTT
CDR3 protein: CASSLEGVQPQHF

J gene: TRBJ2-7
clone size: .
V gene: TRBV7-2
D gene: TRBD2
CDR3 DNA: TGTGCCAGCAGCTCGCCGGGACTAGTTCACGAGCAGTACTTC
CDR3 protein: CASSSPGLVHEQYF

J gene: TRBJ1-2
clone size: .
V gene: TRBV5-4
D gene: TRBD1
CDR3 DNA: TGTGCCAGCAGCTCGCAAGGGGGCCGGAACTATGGCTACACCTTC
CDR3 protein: CASSSQGGRNYGYTF

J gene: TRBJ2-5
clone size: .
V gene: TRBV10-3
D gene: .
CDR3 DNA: TGTGCCATCAGTGTTCGGGAAGGGGAGACCCAGTACTTC
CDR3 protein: CAISVREGETQYF

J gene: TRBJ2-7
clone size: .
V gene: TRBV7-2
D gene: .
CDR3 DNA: TGTGCCAGCAGCTTAGGGGGACTCCTCTACGAGCAGTACTTC
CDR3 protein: CASSLGGLLYEQYF

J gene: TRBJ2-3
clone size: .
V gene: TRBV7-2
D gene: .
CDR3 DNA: TGTGCCAGCAGCCTATGGGGGGTTTCGTTCACAGATACGCAGTATTTT
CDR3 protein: CASSLWGVSFTDTQYF

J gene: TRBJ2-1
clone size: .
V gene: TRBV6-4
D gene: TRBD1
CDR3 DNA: TGTGCCAGCAGTGACGAGGGGGCGGGCTACAATGAGCAGTTCTTC
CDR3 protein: CASSDEGAGYNEQFF

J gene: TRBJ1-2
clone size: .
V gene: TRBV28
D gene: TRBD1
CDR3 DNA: TGTGCCAGCACCTCCGACAGGGTCTATGGCTACACCTTC
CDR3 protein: CASTSDRVYGYTF

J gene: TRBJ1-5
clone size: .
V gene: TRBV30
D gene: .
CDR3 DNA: TGTGCCTGGAGTAAGGCGGGGAACGGACAGCCCCAGCATTTT
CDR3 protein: CAWSKAGNGQPQHF

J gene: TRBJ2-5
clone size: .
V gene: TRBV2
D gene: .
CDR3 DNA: TGTGCCAGCAGTGAAAGCGGAGAGACCCAGTACTTC
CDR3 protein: CASSESGETQYF

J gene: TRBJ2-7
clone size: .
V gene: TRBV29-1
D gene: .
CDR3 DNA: TGCAGCGTTGAAGATCCCCAACCCGGGGTTACCTACTACGAGCAGTACTTC
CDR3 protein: CSVEDPQPGVTYYEQYF

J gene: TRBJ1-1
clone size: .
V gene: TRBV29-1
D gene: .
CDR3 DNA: TGCAGCGTTGAAGCGTCCGGGACACCTCGGGGTGAAGCTTTCTTT
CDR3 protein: CSVEASGTPRGEAFF

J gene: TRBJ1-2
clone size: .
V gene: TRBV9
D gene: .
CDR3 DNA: TGTGCCAGCAGCCCCGGACAGAGTAACTATGGCTACACCTTC
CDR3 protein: CASSPGQSNYGYTF

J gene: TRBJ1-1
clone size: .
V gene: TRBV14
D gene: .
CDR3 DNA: TGTGCCAGCAGCTATGTGGGGGCTAACACTGAAGCTTTCTTT
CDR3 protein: CASSYVGANTEAFF

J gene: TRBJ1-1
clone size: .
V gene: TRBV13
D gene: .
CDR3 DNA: TGTGCCAGCAGCTTTACTGGGAACACTGAAGCTTTCTTT
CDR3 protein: CASSFTGNTEAFF

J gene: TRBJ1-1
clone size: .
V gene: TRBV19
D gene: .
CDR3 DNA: TGTGCCAGTGAAAATAGCGACACTGAAGCTTTCTTT
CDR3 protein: CASENSDTEAFF

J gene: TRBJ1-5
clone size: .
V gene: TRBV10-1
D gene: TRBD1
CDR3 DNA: TGCGCCAGCAGCAGGACAGGGGAGTTAAGTCAGCCCCAGCATTTT
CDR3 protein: CASSRTGELSQPQHF

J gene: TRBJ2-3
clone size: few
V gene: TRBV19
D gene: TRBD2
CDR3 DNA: TGTGCCAGTAGTATCACTCGGGGAGGGTTTTCGCCTAGCACAGATACGCAGTATTTT
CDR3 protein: CASSITRGGFSPSTDTQYF

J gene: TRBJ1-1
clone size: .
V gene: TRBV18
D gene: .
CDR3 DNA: TGTGCCAGCTCATACGGACAAATGAACACTGAAGCTTTCTTT
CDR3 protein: CASSYGQMNTEAFF

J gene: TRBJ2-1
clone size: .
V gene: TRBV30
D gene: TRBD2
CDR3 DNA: TGTGCCTGGAGTCCTAGCGGGTCATGGGGGGAGCAGTTCTTC
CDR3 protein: CAWSPSGSWGEQFF

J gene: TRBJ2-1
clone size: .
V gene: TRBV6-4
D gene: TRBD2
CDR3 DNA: TGTGCCAGCAGTGACTCCCCGGGACTAGCGGGGGGACTCTACAATGAGCAGTTCTTC
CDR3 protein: CASSDSPGLAGGLYNEQFF

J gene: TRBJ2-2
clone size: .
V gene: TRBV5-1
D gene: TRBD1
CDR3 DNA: TGCGCCAGCAGTTTGGACAGGGCTGACACCGGGGAGCTGTTTTTT
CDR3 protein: CASSLDRADTGELFF

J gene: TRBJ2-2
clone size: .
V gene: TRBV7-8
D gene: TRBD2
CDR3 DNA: TGTGCCAGCACAACGGGGACTATCACCGGGGAGCTGTTTTTT
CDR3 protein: CASTTGTITGELFF

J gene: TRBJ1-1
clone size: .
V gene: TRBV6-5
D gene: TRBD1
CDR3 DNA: TGTGCCAGCAGAGGGGACAGCATGAACACTGAAGCTTTCTTT
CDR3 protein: CASRGDSMNTEAFF

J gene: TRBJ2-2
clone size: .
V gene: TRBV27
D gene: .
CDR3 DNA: TGTGCCAGCAGTCCCGGAACCAACACGCGGGGGGAGCTGTTTTTT
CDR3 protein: CASSPGTNTRGELFF